These T cell receptor beta chains were read from a single sample in a study of CD8 T cells in ankylosing spondylitis. TCRdb re-called the 5' RACE reads through MiXCR, storing one row per CDR3 protein. Among approximately 150,000 distinct CDR3 sequences listed, approximately 32% were seen once. Material for sequencing was synovial fluid, either unsorted or a sorted T cell fraction (not recorded which). These receptors were taken from a male donor with ankylosing spondylitis. CDR3s include the opening cysteine and the closing phenylalanine or tryptophan.

TRBV7-9	TRBJ2-2	CASSLSAINTGELFF
TRBV20-1	TRBJ2-5	CSAYLLQREIETQYF
TRBV7-9	TRBJ1-3	CASSLGNSGNTIYF
TRBV29-1	TRBJ2-3	CSVDQRGASDTQYF
TRBV14	TRBJ2-1	CASSLSGSPDLSEQFF
TRBV4-2	TRBJ1-2	CASSQDPVTGTGGHGYTF
TRBV5-6	TRBJ2-1	CASSLGSGRNNEQFF
TRBV4-1	TRBJ1-6	CASSQEWGMATLHSPLHF
TRBV7-2	TRBJ2-3	CASSSGAVRGTDTQYF
TRBV5-6	TRBJ1-2	CASSPMMGGDTF
TRBV6-5	TRBJ2-3	CASSYLSGGGTDTQYF
TRBV28	TRBJ1-5	CASSLWGKGTNQPQHF
TRBV9	TRBJ2-3	CASSVDGRDTQYF
TRBV6-1	TRBJ2-7	CASSTGTGSYEQYF
TRBV28	TRBJ1-3	CASRVSAPSNTIYF
TRBV18	TRBJ2-2	CASSPVGQGGTGELFF
TRBV5-4	TRBJ2-3	CASSSTLGLAGSTDTQYF
TRBV6-5	TRBJ2-1	CASSSLAGGPYNEQFF
TRBV7-3	TRBJ2-7	CATADGGVYEQYF
TRBV7-9	TRBJ1-2	CASSPPGYGYTF
TRBV5-1	TRBJ1-3	CASSREGVSGNTIYF
TRBV20-1	TRBJ2-1	CSASAGVYNEQFF
TRBV18	TRBJ1-6	CASSASNSPLHF
TRBV7-6	TRBJ2-7	CASSLDGGDTYEQYF
TRBV7-7	TRBJ2-5	CASSLLSTSQETQYF
TRBV28	TRBJ2-1	CASSLRGQGANNEQFF
TRBV28	TRBJ1-3	CASSESYAYSGNTIYF
TRBV5-1	TRBJ2-7	CASSPYPAGGAYEQYF
TRBV7-2	TRBJ2-2	CASSLKALGVYTGELFF
TRBV5-1	TRBJ2-2	CASSGTGVGELFF
TRBV6-5	TRBJ2-5	CASSSIPGRAWETQYF
TRBV20-1	TRBJ2-7	CSARIVGTSAYEQYF
TRBV7-6	TRBJ2-2	CASSSDGRELFF
TRBV4-2	TRBJ2-7	CASSQTDGYEQYF
TRBV20-1	TRBJ2-7	CSAGPMGTGIYEQYF
TRBV18	TRBJ1-2	CASSPISLPPGQAGGYTF
TRBV5-1	TRBJ2-2	CASRQAGGNTGELFF
TRBV7-2	TRBJ1-1	CASILTLNTEAFF
TRBV12-3/TRBV12-4	TRBJ1-5	CASSPGQYADQPQHF